The clone carrying this TCR beta chain was detected a few times. Its antigen is as yet unknown. This specimen belongs to a study of blood T cells in healthy people across ages. Study findings and constraints: Naive T cell percentage showed a strong correlation with the diversity of TCR beta.

It was with a sample-barcoded 5' primer and a J-beta primer mix that a second PCR of roughly 7 to 12 cycles was run. MiXCR, run by TCRdb on the 5' RACE reads, gives a single entry per CDR3 protein. The top ten hold 13% of the sample, which has around 990,000 distinct CDR3 sequences, around two fifths seen once. This TCR derives from a man aged 18 to 30 in good health. The sequenced material came from blood.

The CDR3 coding sequence is TGTGCTAGTGGTCTCGGGACACTCCAAGAGACCCAGTACTTC. Translation: CASGLGTLQETQYF. The genes are TRBV12-5 and TRBJ2-5, with D maybe TRBD1 (6 bases). Germline CDR1 is LGHNT and CDR2 is FRNRAP. The CDR3 is made up of 14 amino acids. Trimming shortened V by 5 bases and J by 1 base, and 11 bases separated the two germline ends.